What follows are 24 T cell receptor beta chains derived from one specimen sequenced in a study of human T cells and chemical hapten exposure listed by TCRdb under 2021. Preparation of the library involved RACE. Data came from a NextSeq 500. TCRdb reprocessing: public reads trimmed at Q25 with fastp, clones called with MiXCR, in-frame beta chains kept. Each record represents a unique CDR3 protein, reported with the most common genes and DNA among its rows. The sample contains roughly 60,000 distinct CDR3 sequences, around 12% of them found a single time. Of the sample, about 2.4% is held by the ten largest clones. The sample's time point label, in plain terms: patch test 3, about 24 weeks after DPC sensitization. Read against the paper, the sample's treatment or condition label means: therapeutic diphenylcyclopropenone sensitization with weekly scalp DPC. Material: whole blood, obtained in connection with sensitization to the hapten diphenylcyclopropenone (DPC). Receptors originate from a man aged 25 to 40 with alopecia areata. Some clones in this sample may be carry-over from other donors' samples.

The genes are TRBV3-1 and TRBJ1-1, with 8 positions matching TRBD1. The CDR3 is made up of 17 amino acids. V shed 4 bases, J shed 0 bases, and the junction held 10 bases outside the gene matches. Germline V gene data show CDR1 as LGHDT and CDR2 as YNNKEL (reference sequence). CDR3 coding DNA: TGTGCCAGCAGCCCTTGGACAGGGTTACAGATGAACACTGAAGCTTTCTTT. Translation gives CASSPWTGLQMNTEAFF.

There are many counts of this clonotype. This chain connects TRBV3-1 to TRBJ2-2; 7 bases match TRBD1. The CDR3 has 15 amino acids. With V trimmed by 4 bases and J by 0 bases, 2 bases remained unmatched. Looked up from germline, CDR1 is LGHDT and CDR2 is YNNKEL (reference sequence). CDR3 sequence reads: CASSRQGANTGELFF. CDR3 DNA: TGTGCCAGCAGCCGACAGGGTGCGAACACCGGGGAGCTGTTTTTT.

The chain couples TRBV9 to TRBJ2-2; D gene uncertain. The CDR3 sequence is 16 residues long. Per the germline V gene, CDR1 is SGDLS and CDR2 is YYNGEE. Trimming left V 2 bases short and J 0 bases short, with 11 bases between. CDR3 coding DNA: TGTGCCAGCAGCGTTAGTAAGGTGACGAACACCGGGGAGCTGTTTTTT. The encoded protein is CASSVSKVTNTGELFF.

This clonotype was counted ten times or more. The V and J genes are TRBV6-6 and TRBJ2-5; 7 positions agree with TRBD2. Germline CDR1 is MNHNY and CDR2 is SVGAGI (reference sequence). Germline trimming cut 4 bases from V and 1 base from J; bases unmatched to any gene: 3. CDR3 size: 14 residues. In DNA form, the CDR3 reads TGTGCCAGCAGTTCCAGGGAGGGCCAAGAGACCCAGTACTTC. Protein: CASSSREGQETQYF.

This clonotype was recorded a few times. V is TRBV9 and J is TRBJ1-6, with TRBD1 matching 7 bases. CDR3 size: 14 residues. The V segment lost 2 bases and the J segment 4 bases; nucleotides outside the gene matches: 0. Germline loops: CDR1 SGDLS, CDR2 YYNGEE. CDR3: CASSVGQYNSPLHF. CDR3 DNA sequence: TGTGCCAGCAGCGTGGGACAGTATAATTCACCCCTCCACTTT. The whole variable domain, remainder taken from reference TRBV9 and TRBJ1-6, is DSGVTQTPKHLITATGQRVTLRCSPRSGDLSVYWYQQSLDQGLQFLIQYYNGEERAKGNILERFSAQQFPDLHSELNLSSLELGDSALYFCASSVGQYNSPLHFGNGTRLTVT.

There are many counts of this clonotype. The CDR3 DNA reads TGTGCCAGCAGCCACCTTGCTGAAAACACCATATATTTT. Its translation: CASSHLAENTIYF. The rearrangement joins TRBV13 to TRBJ1-3, with D unresolved. Germline CDR1 PRHDT, CDR2 FYEKMQ (reference sequence). CDR3 length: 13 residues. The germline V and J ends were trimmed by 5 bases and 6 bases, with 11 bases remaining between them.

This clonotype was counted ten times or more. The rearrangement links TRBV29-1 to TRBJ1-1; 9 bases map to TRBD1. The CDR3 totals 14 residues. J was trimmed by 0 bases and V by 6 bases; bases with no gene match: 5. Germline loops: CDR1 SQVTM, CDR2 ANQGSEA. The CDR3 region is CSVTGGGMNTEAFF. CDR3 nucleotide sequence: TGCAGCGTCACAGGGGGCGGCATGAACACTGAAGCTTTCTTT.

V and J are TRBV29-1 and TRBJ2-1; D gene unclear. Germline V gives CDR1 SQVTM, CDR2 ANQGSEA. V lost 2 bases and J 11 bases, leaving 19 bases between the germline ends. This CDR3 region has 14 residues. CDR3 in amino acids: CSVEPTFEAMKQFF. CDR3 coding DNA: TGCAGCGTTGAACCGACGTTTGAGGCAATGAAGCAGTTCTTC.

At least ten counts were recorded for this clonotype. The V and J genes are TRBV7-3 and TRBJ2-2; D gene unclear. The CDR3 has 13 residues. V was trimmed by 4 bases and J by 7 bases, leaving 10 bases between them. CDR1 is SGHTA, CDR2 FQGTGA, per germline. CDR3 DNA: TGTGCCAGCAGCTCTGCGAAAGGCGGGGAGCTGTTTTTT. Protein: CASSSAKGGELFF.

V gene TRBV2 combines with J gene TRBJ2-3; D is undetermined. This CDR3 region has 14 residues. V was clipped by 1 base and J by 1 base, with 6 bases between them. Germline assignment: CDR1 SNHLY and CDR2 FYNNEI. The CDR3 loop reads CASSEVGGTDTQYF. The CDR3, as DNA: TGTGCCAGCAGTGAAGTAGGAGGCACAGATACGCAGTATTTT.

V usage is TRBV10-3 and J usage is TRBJ2-7; 10 bases fit TRBD1. The CDR3 consists of 14 residues. J gave up 6 bases and V 4 bases, and 6 bases lay outside the gene matches. Per germline, CDR1 ENHRY and CDR2 SYGVKD. The CDR3 is CAISGDRGRPEQYF. In nucleotides, the CDR3 is TGTGCCATCAGTGGGGACAGGGGACGTCCCGAGCAGTACTTC.

The genes are TRBV6-5 and TRBJ1-5; unclear D gene. The V end lost 8 bases, the J end lost 4 bases, and 18 bases lay between the germline ends. This CDR3 is built from 15 residues. CDR1 and CDR2 from the germline V gene are MNHEY and SVGAGI. The CDR3: CASARNNKDNQPQHF. The CDR3 bases are TGTGCCAGCGCCCGTAACAACAAAGATAATCAGCCCCAGCATTTT.

V and J are TRBV28 and TRBJ2-3; 15 bases are shared with TRBD2. V lost 5 bases and J lost 4; bases outside the gene matches: 4. Germline loops: CDR1 MDHEN, CDR2 SYDVKM. The CDR3 is made up of 16 amino acids. CDR3 nucleotide sequence: TGTGCCAGCAGTCGGACTAGCGGGGGGGCCCCAGATACGCAGTATTTT. It codes for CASSRTSGGAPDTQYF.

This clonotype was counted at least ten times. V is TRBV7-9 and J is TRBJ1-5, with 8 bases identical to TRBD1. The CDR3 is 15 amino acids. J gave up 4 bases and V 5 bases, and 7 bases lay outside the gene matches. Germline V CDR1 and CDR2: SEHNR, FQNEAQ (reference sequence). CDR3 in DNA: TGTGCCAGCAGCCGAACAGGGGGTCGGAATCAGCCCCAGCATTTT. It is translated as CASSRTGGRNQPQHF.

There are a few counts of this clonotype. The V and J genes are TRBV29-1 and TRBJ2-7, with 11 bases lining up with TRBD2. The V gene's germline CDR1 is SQVTM and CDR2 ANQGSEA. V lost 4 bases to trimming and J lost 3 bases; unmatched junction nucleotides: 2. The CDR3 is 13 residues long. The CDR3 nucleotides are TGCAGCGTTGGCCTAGCGGGGGGCTACGAGCAGTACTTC. Protein: CSVGLAGGYEQYF.

The chain carries TRBV29-1 and TRBJ2-1; 11 bases are a match to TRBD1. The CDR3 has 15 amino acids. CDR1 and CDR2 from the germline V gene are SQVTM and ANQGSEA. The V and J ends lost 3 bases and 0 bases, in that order; junction bases with no gene match: 1. In nucleotides, the CDR3 is TGCAGCGTTGAGGGGACAGGGGGCTCCTACAATGAGCAGTTCTTC. Protein: CSVEGTGGSYNEQFF.

The V and J genes are TRBV27 and TRBJ2-7, with 7 bases matching TRBD1. V shed 2 bases, J shed 4 bases, and the junction held 8 bases outside the gene matches. Germline assignment: CDR1 MNHEY and CDR2 SMNVEV (reference sequence). This CDR3 spans 15 amino acids. The CDR3 loop reads CASSLGRGRMYEQYF. DNA of the CDR3: TGTGCCAGCAGTTTAGGAAGGGGGCGCATGTACGAGCAGTACTTC.

This clonotype has a handful of counts. This rearrangement joins TRBV3-1 to TRBJ2-3; 7 bases align to TRBD1. The V and J ends lost 1 base and 2 bases, in that order; junction bases with no gene match: 6. The CDR3 covers 16 residues. Germline assignment: CDR1 LGHDT and CDR2 YNNKEL (reference sequence). Written as DNA, the CDR3 is TGTGCCAGCAGCCAAGGTATAGGGGGCAACACAGATACGCAGTATTTT. Protein sequence: CASSQGIGGNTDTQYF.

The chain has TRBV2 and TRBJ2-1, with 9 nucleotides matching TRBD1. The CDR3 has 13 residues. The V segment lost 5 bases and the J segment 6 bases; nucleotides outside the gene matches: 2. Looked up from germline, CDR1 is SNHLY and CDR2 is FYNNEI. The DNA for the CDR3 is TGTGCCAGCAGTCAGGACAGGGGCAATGAGCAGTTCTTC. As protein: CASSQDRGNEQFF. Drawing the rest from reference TRBV2 and TRBJ2-1, the complete variable domain is EPEVTQTPSHQVTQMGQEVILRCVPISNHLYFYWYRQILGQKVEFLVSFYNNEISEKSEIFDDQFSVERPDGSNFTLKIRSTKLEDSAMYFCASSQDRGNEQFFGPGTRLTVL.

This clonotype showed up many times. The genes are TRBV5-1 and TRBJ2-5; a weak D match, TRBD1 (5 bases). This CDR3 is 15 amino acids long. In germline, CDR1 is SGHRS, CDR2 YFSETQ. Trimming pared 0 bases from V and 1 base from J, leaving 10 bases between. The chain's CDR3 is CASSLGSDSQETQYF. The CDR3 DNA follows: TGCGCCAGCAGCTTGGGGTCCGACAGCCAAGAGACCCAGTACTTC. Together with reference TRBV5-1 and TRBJ2-5, the CDR3 gives the full variable domain: KAGVTQTPRYLIKTRGQQVTLSCSPISGHRSVSWYQQTPGQGLQFLFEYFSETQRNKGNFPGRFSGRQFSNSRSEMNVSTLELGDSALYLCASSLGSDSQETQYFGPGTRLLVL.

This clonotype came up many times. The rearrangement joins TRBV20-1 to TRBJ2-2; no clear D gene. The CDR3 length is 10 residues. Trimming removed 2 bases at V and 8 bases at J, with 3 bases between. Germline assignment: CDR1 DFQATT and CDR2 SNEGSKA (reference sequence). In nucleotides, the CDR3 is TGCAGTGCTAGAAATGGGGAGCTGTTTTTT. Protein product: CSARNGELFF.

This clonotype was seen ten or more times. The chain carries TRBV12-3 or TRBV12-4 and TRBJ2-3, with 9 bases identical to TRBD2. This CDR3 contains 16 residues. J gave up 5 bases and V 5 bases, and 11 bases lay outside the gene matches. CDR3 nucleotides: TGTGCCAGCAGTCCCGGACCGGGACTAGCCCAAGATACGCAGTATTTT. It translates to CASSPGPGLAQDTQYF.

The chain links TRBV5-1 to TRBJ2-1; D is possibly TRBD1 (7 bases). Germline assignment: CDR1 SGHRS and CDR2 YFSETQ. V lost 3 bases to trimming and J lost 9 bases, with 19 bases between them. This CDR3 has 15 amino acids. CDR3 sequence reads: CASSSTTAGGREQFF. CDR3 nucleotides: TGCGCCAGCAGCTCAACGACAGCAGGGGGGCGTGAGCAGTTCTTC.

The CDR3 nucleotides are TGTGCCAGCAGGGGAAGCGGGGGCACCCAAGAGACCCAGTACTTC. Protein: CASRGSGGTQETQYF. This rearrangement joins TRBV6-2 or TRBV6-3 to TRBJ2-5; 8 nucleotides agree with TRBD2. V lost 6 bases, J lost 1 base, and 7 bases stayed unmatched. The germline gives CDR1 MNHEY, CDR2 SVGEGT. CDR3 length: 15 residues.